The rows below give T cell receptor beta chains drawn from one sample of a study of radiation and T cells in renal cell carcinoma. Assay used: immunoSEQ multiplex PCR; TCRdb lists only in-frame clones, some missing. This sample yields some 120,000 clones, of which approximately 78% are seen a single time; around 1.8% belongs to the top ten. The sequences come from blood, collected from a patient whose treatment included radiotherapy and nephrectomy. The receptors stem from a woman aged 55 to 70 with renal cell carcinoma. Both conserved end residues are part of each CDR3. The order of the fields is clone size, D gene, V gene, J gene, CDR3 DNA, CDR3 protein. D genes are given only for firm matches. Only part of the rows carry a size: once, few, many, or a class if the clone is expanded.

clone_size: NA; d_call: NA; v_call: TRBV6-5; j_call: TRBJ2-6; cdr3_nt: TGTGCCAGCAGTTACGGGGTCTCTGGGGCCAACGTCCTGACTTTC; cdr3_aa: CASSYGVSGANVLTF
clone_size: NA; d_call: TRBD2; v_call: TRBV2; j_call: TRBJ2-1; cdr3_nt: TGTGCCAGCGGCGGGACTAGCGGGCAAACAGGGAATGAGCAGTTCTTC; cdr3_aa: CASGGTSGQTGNEQFF
clone_size: NA; d_call: TRBD1; v_call: TRBV29-1; j_call: TRBJ2-7; cdr3_nt: TGCAGCGGGTCCGGGACAGCGAGCTCCTACGAGCAGTACTTC; cdr3_aa: CSGSGTASSYEQYF
clone_size: few; d_call: NA; v_call: TRBV7-9; j_call: TRBJ2-3; cdr3_nt: TGTGCCAGCAGCTTAGGAGGGACCCCCACAGATACGCAGTATTTT; cdr3_aa: CASSLGGTPTDTQYF
clone_size: NA; d_call: TRBD2; v_call: TRBV13; j_call: TRBJ2-7; cdr3_nt: TGTGCCAGCAGCCTTCGACTAGCGGGCCTCTCCTACGAGCAGTACTTC; cdr3_aa: CASSLRLAGLSYEQYF
clone_size: NA; d_call: TRBD1; v_call: TRBV4-3; j_call: TRBJ2-3; cdr3_nt: TGCGCCAGCAGCCAAGCTGGACAGGGGGCTTACCTGACAGATACGCAGTATTTT; cdr3_aa: CASSQAGQGAYLTDTQYF
clone_size: NA; d_call: NA; v_call: TRBV6-5; j_call: TRBJ1-1; cdr3_nt: TGTGCCAGCATGAGAAGCCGAATGAACACTGAAGCTTTCTTT; cdr3_aa: CASMRSRMNTEAFF
clone_size: NA; d_call: NA; v_call: TRBV18; j_call: TRBJ2-1; cdr3_nt: TGTGCCAGCTCGTCGGCGGTGGCTGAGCAGTTCTTC; cdr3_aa: CASSSAVAEQFF
clone_size: NA; d_call: NA; v_call: TRBV5-1; j_call: TRBJ2-3; cdr3_nt: TGCGCCAGCAGCTTGGACGTACGGGGAGATACGCAGTATTTT; cdr3_aa: CASSLDVRGDTQYF
clone_size: NA; d_call: NA; v_call: TRBV25-1; j_call: TRBJ1-4; cdr3_nt: TGTGCCAGCAATACCCCTGCTAATGAAAAACTGTTTTTT; cdr3_aa: CASNTPANEKLFF
clone_size: NA; d_call: NA; v_call: TRBV7-2; j_call: TRBJ2-7; cdr3_nt: TGTGCCAGCAGCCGCAGGACGGGGTACGAGCAGTACTTC; cdr3_aa: CASSRRTGYEQYF
clone_size: few; d_call: NA; v_call: TRBV7-9; j_call: TRBJ1-2; cdr3_nt: TGTGCCAGCAGCTTGGAGACTTTGGGGACCCGGTTAAAGGGCTACACCTTC; cdr3_aa: CASSLETLGTRLKGYTF
clone_size: NA; d_call: NA; v_call: TRBV6-6; j_call: TRBJ1-6; cdr3_nt: TGTGCCAGCAGTTATAATTCACCCCTCCACTTT; cdr3_aa: CASSYNSPLHF
clone_size: once; d_call: TRBD1; v_call: TRBV6-5; j_call: TRBJ1-5; cdr3_nt: TGTGCCAGCAGTTACGACAGGGGGATTCAGCCCCAGCATTTT; cdr3_aa: CASSYDRGIQPQHF
clone_size: NA; d_call: NA; v_call: TRBV19; j_call: TRBJ1-2; cdr3_nt: TGTGCCAGTACCTTAAGTCCCGGACATCATAACTATGGCTACACCTTC; cdr3_aa: CASTLSPGHHNYGYTF
clone_size: NA; d_call: TRBD1; v_call: TRBV27; j_call: TRBJ1-4; cdr3_nt: TGTGCCAGCAGTATCAATGCCGGGACAGGGGGTGAAAAACTGTTTTTT; cdr3_aa: CASSINAGTGGEKLFF
clone_size: NA; d_call: NA; v_call: TRBV7-9; j_call: TRBJ2-3; cdr3_nt: TGTGCCAGCAGCTCTCAAACTAGCACAGATACGCAGTATTTT; cdr3_aa: CASSSQTSTDTQYF
clone_size: few; d_call: NA; v_call: TRBV15; j_call: TRBJ1-1; cdr3_nt: TGTGCCACCAGCATAAAACGGAACACTGAAGCTTTCTTT; cdr3_aa: CATSIKRNTEAFF
clone_size: NA; d_call: TRBD2; v_call: TRBV5-1; j_call: TRBJ2-5; cdr3_nt: TGCGCCAGCAGCTTGGCCCGGGGGGGGCCGTCCCAAGAGACCCAGTACTTC; cdr3_aa: CASSLARGGPSQETQYF
clone_size: NA; d_call: NA; v_call: TRBV9; j_call: TRBJ1-1; cdr3_nt: TGTGCCAGCAGCGTAGTTTCTGAGTCAGAAGCTTTCTTT; cdr3_aa: CASSVVSESEAFF
clone_size: NA; d_call: NA; v_call: TRBV6-1; j_call: TRBJ2-7; cdr3_nt: TGTGCCAGCAGTGACGGCACTCAGATCCAGTACTTC; cdr3_aa: CASSDGTQIQYF
clone_size: NA; d_call: TRBD2; v_call: TRBV5-4; j_call: TRBJ2-5; cdr3_nt: TGTGCCAGCAGCTGGCGGGTAGCGGGAAGAGAGACCCAGTACTTC; cdr3_aa: CASSWRVAGRETQYF
clone_size: few; d_call: TRBD1; v_call: TRBV4-2; j_call: TRBJ1-1; cdr3_nt: TGTGCCAGCAGCCCCGACAGGGACGGAAACACTGAAGCTTTCTTT; cdr3_aa: CASSPDRDGNTEAFF
clone_size: many; d_call: NA; v_call: TRBV7-6; j_call: TRBJ2-7; cdr3_nt: TGTGCCAGCAGCGCCACAGACCTGAGCTCCTACGAGCAGTACTTC; cdr3_aa: CASSATDLSSYEQYF
clone_size: NA; d_call: TRBD2; v_call: TRBV2; j_call: TRBJ2-2; cdr3_nt: TGTGCCAGCAGTCAGGAAGGACTAGCGAACACCGGGGAGCTGTTTTTT; cdr3_aa: CASSQEGLANTGELFF
clone_size: NA; d_call: TRBD2; v_call: TRBV6-6; j_call: TRBJ2-1; cdr3_nt: TGTGCCAGCGGCGAAGGGACTAGGGGCAATGAGCAGTTCTTC; cdr3_aa: CASGEGTRGNEQFF
clone_size: NA; d_call: NA; v_call: TRBV5-1; j_call: TRBJ2-2; cdr3_nt: TGCGCCAGCAGCTTGGCGACCACCGGGGAGCTGTTTTTT; cdr3_aa: CASSLATTGELFF
clone_size: NA; d_call: NA; v_call: TRBV6-6; j_call: TRBJ1-1; cdr3_nt: TGTGCCAGCAACTCTGAGACGCCCAACGGGAGTGAAGCTTTCTTT; cdr3_aa: CASNSETPNGSEAFF
clone_size: once; d_call: NA; v_call: TRBV6-5; j_call: TRBJ2-7; cdr3_nt: TGTGCCAGCAGACAGGGAATGGCCTACGAGCAGTACTTC; cdr3_aa: CASRQGMAYEQYF
clone_size: NA; d_call: TRBD2; v_call: TRBV5-4; j_call: TRBJ2-1; cdr3_nt: TGTGCCAGCAGCTTTGCTAGCGGGGAAGGGCTTGAGTTCTTC; cdr3_aa: CASSFASGEGLEFF
clone_size: once; d_call: TRBD2; v_call: TRBV2; j_call: TRBJ2-3; cdr3_nt: TGTGCCAGCAGTCTTCTAGCGGGGGCCCTCACAGATACGCAGTATTTT; cdr3_aa: CASSLLAGALTDTQYF
clone_size: NA; d_call: NA; v_call: TRBV19; j_call: TRBJ1-1; cdr3_nt: TGTGCCAGTAGTATACCGGGGCAGAAGACTGAAGCTTTCTTT; cdr3_aa: CASSIPGQKTEAFF
clone_size: NA; d_call: NA; v_call: TRBV1; j_call: TRBJ2-7; cdr3_nt: TGCACCAGCAGCCAAGATCGGGGGGGGACCTACGAGCAGTACTTC; cdr3_aa: CTSSQDRGGTYEQYF
clone_size: few; d_call: TRBD1; v_call: TRBV5-6; j_call: TRBJ1-1; cdr3_nt: TGTGCCAGCAGCTTACTAGACAGGGAATGGACTGAAGCTTTCTTT; cdr3_aa: CASSLLDREWTEAFF
clone_size: NA; d_call: NA; v_call: TRBV5-5; j_call: TRBJ2-5; cdr3_nt: TGTGCCAGCAGCCTTGAACAGGTGGCGGGGGAGACCCAGTACTTC; cdr3_aa: CASSLEQVAGETQYF
clone_size: NA; d_call: TRBD1; v_call: TRBV4-2; j_call: TRBJ2-2; cdr3_nt: TGTGCCAGCAGCCAATCTTACGGGACAGGGGGTTACACCGGGGAGCTGTTTTTT; cdr3_aa: CASSQSYGTGGYTGELFF
clone_size: NA; d_call: NA; v_call: TRBV28; j_call: TRBJ1-5; cdr3_nt: TGTGCCAGCAGTTCGGTCAATCAGCCCCAGCATTTT; cdr3_aa: CASSSVNQPQHF
clone_size: medium-sized; d_call: NA; v_call: TRBV9; j_call: TRBJ1-3; cdr3_nt: TGTGCCAGCAGTAGCGACGGGACACCCGGAAACACCATATATTTT; cdr3_aa: CASSSDGTPGNTIYF
clone_size: NA; d_call: TRBD1; v_call: TRBV19; j_call: TRBJ1-3; cdr3_nt: TGTGCCAGTAACGCGCGGGGAGGGGGCTCTTCCTCTGGAAACACCATATATTTT; cdr3_aa: CASNARGGGSSSGNTIYF
clone_size: NA; d_call: NA; v_call: TRBV29-1; j_call: TRBJ1-1; cdr3_nt: TGCAGCGCCGTCCGGGCCGACACTGAAGCTTTCTTT; cdr3_aa: CSAVRADTEAFF
clone_size: NA; d_call: NA; v_call: TRBV28; j_call: TRBJ2-7; cdr3_nt: TGTGCCAGCAGCGCCGGGAGTTCCTACGAGCAGTACTTC; cdr3_aa: CASSAGSSYEQYF
clone_size: NA; d_call: NA; v_call: TRBV27; j_call: TRBJ2-1; cdr3_nt: TGTGCCAGCAGTGCCCCGGGGTACGGGGTCAATGAGCAGTTCTTC; cdr3_aa: CASSAPGYGVNEQFF
clone_size: NA; d_call: TRBD1; v_call: TRBV7-3; j_call: TRBJ2-3; cdr3_nt: TGTGCCAGCAGCTCCTGGGGACAGATCACAGATACGCAGTATTTT; cdr3_aa: CASSSWGQITDTQYF
clone_size: NA; d_call: NA; v_call: TRBV27; j_call: TRBJ2-5; cdr3_nt: TGTGCCAGCCGTCAGTCGAGGTCTCTCTTAGGAGAGACCCAGTACTTC; cdr3_aa: CASRQSRSLLGETQYF
clone_size: NA; d_call: NA; v_call: TRBV6-5; j_call: TRBJ2-2; cdr3_nt: TGTGCCAGCAGTTACAAACCCCAGGGGTCCGGGGAGCTGTTTTTT; cdr3_aa: CASSYKPQGSGELFF
clone_size: NA; d_call: NA; v_call: TRBV28; j_call: TRBJ1-2; cdr3_nt: TGTGCCAGCAACCAGGGGTCCTATGGCTACACCTTC; cdr3_aa: CASNQGSYGYTF
clone_size: once; d_call: NA; v_call: TRBV6-5; j_call: TRBJ1-2; cdr3_nt: TGTGCCTCTACCCAGGGAGGGGCCGCATGGGGCTACACCTTC; cdr3_aa: CASTQGGAAWGYTF
clone_size: NA; d_call: TRBD2; v_call: TRBV5-6; j_call: TRBJ2-3; cdr3_nt: TGTGCCAGCATTGTCGGGGAGGGGTTTACAGATACGCAGTATTTT; cdr3_aa: CASIVGEGFTDTQYF
clone_size: NA; d_call: NA; v_call: TRBV4-1; j_call: TRBJ1-5; cdr3_nt: TGCGCCAGCAGCCAAGATCAGGGTAATCAGCCCCAGCATTTT; cdr3_aa: CASSQDQGNQPQHF
clone_size: once; d_call: NA; v_call: TRBV5-6; j_call: TRBJ2-5; cdr3_nt: TGTGCCAGCAGCTTGAGTGGAATGAGTCCCGAATGGGAGACCCAGTACTTC; cdr3_aa: CASSLSGMSPEWETQYF
clone_size: once; d_call: NA; v_call: TRBV5-5; j_call: TRBJ1-2; cdr3_nt: TGTGCCAGCACCACCCTAGGTGGGGGCTATGGCTACACCTTC; cdr3_aa: CASTTLGGGYGYTF
clone_size: NA; d_call: NA; v_call: TRBV30; j_call: TRBJ2-2; cdr3_nt: TGTGCCTGGCAAAGAGACAGGAACACCGGGGAGCTGTTTTTT; cdr3_aa: CAWQRDRNTGELFF
clone_size: NA; d_call: NA; v_call: TRBV2; j_call: TRBJ2-7; cdr3_nt: TGTGCCAGCAGTGAAGGGGGGGTCCCCTACGAGCAGTACTTC; cdr3_aa: CASSEGGVPYEQYF
clone_size: NA; d_call: NA; v_call: TRBV10-1; j_call: TRBJ1-2; cdr3_nt: TGCGCCAGCAGTGGTAATAGGGTCTTC; cdr3_aa: CASSGNRVF